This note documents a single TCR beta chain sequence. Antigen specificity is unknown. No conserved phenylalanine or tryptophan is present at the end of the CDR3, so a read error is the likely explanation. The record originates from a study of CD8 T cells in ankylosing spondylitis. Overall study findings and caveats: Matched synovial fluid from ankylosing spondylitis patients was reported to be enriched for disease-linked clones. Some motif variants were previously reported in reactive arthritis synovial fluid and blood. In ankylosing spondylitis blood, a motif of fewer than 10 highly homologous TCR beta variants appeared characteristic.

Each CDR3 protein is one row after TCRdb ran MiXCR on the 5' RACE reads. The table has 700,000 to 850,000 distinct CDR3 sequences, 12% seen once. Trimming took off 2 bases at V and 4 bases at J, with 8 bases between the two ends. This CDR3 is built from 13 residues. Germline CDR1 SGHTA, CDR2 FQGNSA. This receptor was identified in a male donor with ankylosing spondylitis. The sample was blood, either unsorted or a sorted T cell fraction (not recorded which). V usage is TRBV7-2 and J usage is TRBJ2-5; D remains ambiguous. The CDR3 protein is CASSLIWGETQYV. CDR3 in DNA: TGTGCCAGCAGCTTAATATGGGGAGAGACCCAGTACGTC.